The T cell receptor (beta chain) under discussion was sequenced for a study of beta chain features in type 1 diabetes. General study findings and limits: When VDJ junctions were examined, type 1 diabetes patients showed fewer insertions and more deletions. The naive, central memory and Treg TCRB repertoires looked more alike in patients than they did in healthy donors.

Germline V gene sequence: CDR1 SGHNT, CDR2 YYREEE (reference sequence). The germline V and J ends were trimmed by 5 bases and 0 bases, with 9 bases remaining between them. The CDR3 runs 15 residues. The authors reverse transcribed all of the isolated RNA, so sequencing captured expressed TCRB transcripts. Method: immunoSEQ multiplex PCR; TCRdb's copy keeps in-frame clones and lacks some. There are 900,000 or so clones in the sample; roughly a sixth occur only once, and 0.02% to 0.03% lies in the top ten. About 110 mL of blood, on average, came from one heparinised draw per donor. Sorting with CD45RO/CCR7/CD25/CD127/CD95/CD27 yielded naive, central memory, regulatory and stem-like memory CD4+ cells. Concerning this clone: Its specificity is unknown.

The rearrangement links TRBV5-4 to TRBJ2-6; D call uncertain. The sample taken for sequencing was naive CD4+ T cells from blood. The receptor comes from a woman aged 18-30 years in good health. The CDR3 DNA reads TGTGCCAGCAGACCGGACGTCTCTGGGGCCAACGTCCTGACTTTC. The encoded protein is CASRPDVSGANVLTF.